The next 23 T cell receptor beta chains were all read from a single sample in a study of shared clonotypes between healthy human individuals. It was CD45RO-negative cells, positively selected for CCR7, that made up naive CD8 cells, with terminally differentiated effector memory CD45RA+ cells excluded. Using immunoSEQ multiplex PCR, the repertoire was profiled, and TCRdb retains in-frame clones only, with some absent. The table has 600,000 or so clones, 95% to 98% seen once. The sequencing input was naive CD8+ T cells sorted from blood. These receptor sequences come from a man in his thirties or forties in good health.

The table lists this clone with a count of one. The chain has TRBV6-5 and TRBJ1-1; a possible D gene is TRBD1 (6 bases). This CDR3 contains 15 residues. Trimming removed 5 bases from V and 3 bases from J, with 16 bases in between. The germline V gene has CDR1 MNHEY and CDR2 SVGAGI. The CDR3 is CASSKEDRRDTEAFF. CDR3 bases: TGTGCCAGCAGTAAAGAGGACAGACGGGACACTGAAGCTTTCTTT.

The V call is TRBV5-4, the J call TRBJ2-1; D unresolved. The CDR3 has 13 residues. V lost 2 bases and J 4 bases, leaving 7 bases between the germline ends. Looked up from germline, CDR1 is SGHNT and CDR2 is YYREEE (reference sequence). The CDR3 DNA is TGTGCCAGCAGCTTAAGAGAGTACAATGAGCAGTTCTTC. This translates into CASSLREYNEQFF.

The chain links TRBV7-9 to TRBJ2-7; D not resolved. V was shortened by 2 bases and J by 7 bases, with 12 bases between the two germline ends. In germline, CDR1 is SEHNR, CDR2 FQNEAQ (reference sequence). This CDR3 is 13 amino acids long. DNA for the CDR3: TGTGCCAGCAGCTTATCAAGGGTGAGGGAGCAGTACTTC. It is translated as CASSLSRVREQYF.

The chain employs TRBV9 and TRBJ2-1, with D possibly TRBD1 on 6 matching bases. V was clipped by 3 bases and J by 4 bases, with 8 bases between them. The CDR3 has 13 amino acids. CDR1 is SGDLS, CDR2 YYNGEE, per germline. As DNA, the CDR3 is TGTGCCAGCAGCGGGACAGCATACAATGAGCAGTTCTTC. It yields the protein CASSGTAYNEQFF.

As regards this clone: Other nucleotide sequences from this sample produce the same CDR3. V is TRBV27 and J is TRBJ2-2; D uncertain. The CDR3 is 12 residues long. Germline lookup yields CDR1 MNHEY and CDR2 SMNVEV (reference sequence). The V and J ends lost 0 bases and 6 bases respectively, with 2 bases between them. The CDR3 loop is CASSLSSGELFF. CDR3 coding DNA: TGTGCCAGCAGTTTATCTTCCGGGGAGCTGTTTTTT.

The J gene is TRBJ1-2, the V gene TRBV7-9, with TRBD1 matching over 8 bases. Germline values: CDR1 SEHNR, CDR2 FQNEAQ (reference sequence). CDR3 length: 15 amino acids. V was clipped by 5 bases and J by 3 bases; unmatched bases: 8. The CDR3 loop is CASSPTAGGDYGYTF. The DNA for the CDR3 is TGTGCCAGCAGCCCGACCGCAGGGGGCGACTATGGCTACACCTTC.

This clone has only one observation. The J gene is TRBJ2-3, the V gene TRBV6-1; 9 nucleotides match TRBD1. Looked up from germline, CDR1 is MNHNS and CDR2 is SASEGT. Unmatched junction bases numbered 9, after V lost 2 bases and J lost 0 bases. The CDR3 contains 18 residues. The CDR3 DNA follows: TGTGCCAGCAGTGAACCCAGGGACAGGGTGGGGAGCACAGATACGCAGTATTTT. Translation: CASSEPRDRVGSTDTQYF.

The chain is built from TRBV6-5 and TRBJ2-7, with D unresolved. V was trimmed by 3 bases and J by 1 base, leaving 7 bases between them. This CDR3 has 13 residues. The V gene's germline CDR1 is MNHEY and CDR2 SVGAGI. Here the CDR3 reads CASSYSQSYEQYF. CDR3 coding DNA: TGTGCCAGCAGTTATTCTCAATCCTACGAGCAGTACTTC.

V gene TRBV27 combines with J gene TRBJ2-1; tentative D call: TRBD2 (5 bases). CDR1 and CDR2 from the germline V gene are MNHEY and SMNVEV (reference sequence). The CDR3 has 14 amino acids. The ends were cut back, 6 bases at V and 0 bases at J, with 9 bases in the middle. Written as DNA, the CDR3 is TGTGCCAGCAGAATCCGGGACTCCTACAATGAGCAGTTCTTC. This gives the protein CASRIRDSYNEQFF.

A word on this clone: This sample also contains other DNA sequences that code for the same CDR3. The chain is built from TRBV7-9 and TRBJ1-1; D call uncertain. The CDR3 runs to 14 residues. Germline CDR1 is SEHNR and CDR2 is FQNEAQ (reference sequence). V was pared by 2 bases and J by 1 base, with 8 bases between. The CDR3 sequence: CASSLLGENTEAFF. CDR3 DNA: TGTGCCAGCAGCTTACTCGGCGAGAACACTGAAGCTTTCTTT.

V gene TRBV19 combines with J gene TRBJ2-7; 7 positions agree with TRBD1. After removal of 0 bases from V and 4 bases from J, the junction contained 6 bases not matched to a gene. This CDR3 is built from 15 residues. Germline V gene data show CDR1 as LNHDA and CDR2 as SQIVND (reference sequence). The CDR3 is CASSIELGQIYEQYF. DNA of the CDR3: TGTGCCAGTAGTATAGAGTTGGGACAGATTTACGAGCAGTACTTC.

The chain joins TRBV2 to TRBJ1-2; D gene ambiguous. Trimming left V 2 bases short and J 4 bases short, with 17 bases between. The CDR3 sequence is 16 residues long. Germline V gene sequence: CDR1 SNHLY, CDR2 FYNNEI. The CDR3 DNA follows: TGTGCCAGCAGTGAACGGGGAACCGGGATTTTCTATGGCTACACCTTC. Its protein is CASSERGTGIFYGYTF.

This rearrangement joins TRBV13 to TRBJ2-5, with D possibly matching TRBD1 (5 bases). The CDR3 loop spans 14 amino acids. Trimming removed 3 bases from V and 4 bases from J, with 12 bases in between. Germline V gene data show CDR1 as PRHDT and CDR2 as FYEKMQ (reference sequence). The CDR3 DNA reads as TGTGCCAGCAGCTTTCGCCAGGGCGCAGAGACCCAGTACTTC. Translated: CASSFRQGAETQYF.

The V call is TRBV14, the J call TRBJ1-1; 12 bases are shared with TRBD1. The CDR3 is made up of 16 amino acids. The V gene's germline CDR1 is SGHDN and CDR2 FVKESK. Germline trimming cut 4 bases from V and 4 bases from J; bases unmatched to any gene: 7. The CDR3: CASSPGTGGSGTEAFF. The CDR3 DNA reads TGTGCCAGCAGCCCGGGGACAGGGGGCTCGGGCACTGAAGCTTTCTTT.

The CDR3 region is CASSSLPVGYNEQFF. DNA for the CDR3: TGTGCCAGCAGCTCCCTACCGGTCGGGTACAATGAGCAGTTCTTC. The chain is built from TRBV6-5 and TRBJ2-1; the D is unclear. Trimming left V 6 bases short and J 4 bases short, with 16 bases between. Germline-derived CDR1 and CDR2 are MNHEY and SVGAGI. This CDR3 has 15 residues.

CDR3 coding DNA: TGTGCCAGCAGTGAGTGGGGACAGGGCGACACCGGGGAGCTGTTTTTT. It is translated as CASSEWGQGDTGELFF. The chain joins TRBV6-1 to TRBJ2-2; 9 positions match TRBD1. J lost 3 bases, V lost 3 bases, and 5 bases had no gene match. The germline CDR1 and CDR2 sequences are MNHNS and SASEGT. The CDR3 is made up of 16 amino acids.

The rearrangement links TRBV10-1 to TRBJ2-7; 7 bases fit TRBD1. The trim removed 6 bases at V and 8 bases at J, leaving 13 bases unmatched. Germline values: CDR1 WNHNN, CDR2 SYGVQD (reference sequence). The CDR3 extends over 14 amino acids. CDR3 in amino acids: CASSLGGEGDQQYF. The CDR3, as DNA: TGCGCCAGCAGCCTAGGGGGCGAAGGGGACCAGCAGTACTTC.

The V gene is TRBV7-2, the J gene TRBJ2-2, with a possible D match to TRBD2 (5 bases). The CDR3 length is 15 residues. CDR1 is SGHTA, CDR2 FQGNSA, per germline. The germline V and J ends were trimmed by 7 bases and 5 bases, with 17 bases remaining between them. This CDR3 is CASTMVRVLTGELFF. CDR3 in DNA: TGTGCCAGCACCATGGTGCGGGTCCTTACCGGGGAGCTGTTTTTT.

The chain joins TRBV27 to TRBJ2-3; D tentatively fits TRBD1 or TRBD2 (5 bases each). This CDR3 is 16 amino acids long. Trimming took off 5 bases at V and 2 bases at J, with 17 bases between the two ends. Germline loops: CDR1 MNHEY, CDR2 SMNVEV (reference sequence). CDR3 nucleotide sequence: TGTGCCAGCAGTCCCTCCCCGGGACCGTACACAGATACGCAGTATTTT. As protein: CASSPSPGPYTDTQYF.

This sequence joins TRBV30 and TRBJ1-2; no clear D. Trimming stripped 2 bases from V and 6 bases from J, with 13 bases between. Germline lookup yields CDR1 GTSNPN and CDR2 SVGIG (reference sequence). The CDR3 spans 13 residues. The CDR3 DNA sequence: TGTGCCTGGAGTACACAGCTTCCCAATGGCTACACCTTC. This codes for CAWSTQLPNGYTF.

This chain connects TRBV4-1 to TRBJ2-7, with TRBD1 identical over 10 bases. The V and J ends lost 4 bases and 6 bases, in that order; junction bases with no gene match: 9. The CDR3 is 15 amino acids. Germline V CDR1 and CDR2: MGHRA, YSYEKL. The CDR3 nucleotides read TGCGCCAGCAGCCCTCGGGACAGGGGAGCTACCGAGCAGTACTTC. Protein product: CASSPRDRGATEQYF.

The chain has TRBV4-3 and TRBJ1-5; D not resolved. V lost 0 bases and J lost 8, with 11 bases in between. The germline V gene has CDR1 LGHNA and CDR2 YSLEER. The CDR3 is 14 residues long. As DNA, the CDR3 is TGCGCCAGCAGCCAAGATTCGGGGTTAGAGCCCCAGCATTTT. Its translation: CASSQDSGLEPQHF.

The chain uses TRBV9 and TRBJ2-1, with 8 bases that match TRBD2. The germline CDR1 and CDR2 sequences are SGDLS and YYNGEE. The CDR3 is made up of 15 amino acids. Germline trimming cut 3 bases from V and 6 bases from J; bases unmatched to any gene: 8. The CDR3, as DNA: TGTGCCAGCAGCGACGGGACTAGTTCAGGCAATGAGCAGTTCTTC. It specifies CASSDGTSSGNEQFF.